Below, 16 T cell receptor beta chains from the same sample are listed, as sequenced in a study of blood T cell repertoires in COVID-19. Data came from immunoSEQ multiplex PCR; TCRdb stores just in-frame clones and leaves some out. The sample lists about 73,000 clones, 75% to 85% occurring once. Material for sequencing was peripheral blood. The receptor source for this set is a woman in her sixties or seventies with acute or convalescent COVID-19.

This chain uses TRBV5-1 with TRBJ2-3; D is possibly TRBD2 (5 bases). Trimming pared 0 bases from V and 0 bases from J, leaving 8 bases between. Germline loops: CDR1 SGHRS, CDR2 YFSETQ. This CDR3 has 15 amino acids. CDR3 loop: CASSLATRSTDTQYF. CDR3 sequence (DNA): TGCGCCAGCAGCTTGGCCACTAGAAGCACAGATACGCAGTATTTT.

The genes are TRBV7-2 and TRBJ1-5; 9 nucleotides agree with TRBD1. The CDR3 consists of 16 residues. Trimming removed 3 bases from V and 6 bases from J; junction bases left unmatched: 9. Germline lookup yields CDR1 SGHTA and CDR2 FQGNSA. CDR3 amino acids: CASSFQGQGGSQPQHF. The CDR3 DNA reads TGTGCCAGCAGCTTTCAGGGACAGGGTGGTAGTCAGCCCCAGCATTTT.

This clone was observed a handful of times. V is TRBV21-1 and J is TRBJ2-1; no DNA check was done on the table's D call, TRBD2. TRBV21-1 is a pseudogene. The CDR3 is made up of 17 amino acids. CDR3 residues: CASSKGASGGTYNEQFF. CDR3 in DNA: TGTGCCAGCAGCAAAGGGGCTAGCGGGGGGACCTACAATGAGCAGTTCTTC.

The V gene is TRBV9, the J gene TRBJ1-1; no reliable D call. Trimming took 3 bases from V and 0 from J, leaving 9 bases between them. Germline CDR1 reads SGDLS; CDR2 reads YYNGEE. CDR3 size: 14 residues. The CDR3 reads CASSGALMNTEAFF. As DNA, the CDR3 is TGTGCCAGCAGCGGTGCACTCATGAACACTGAAGCTTTCTTT. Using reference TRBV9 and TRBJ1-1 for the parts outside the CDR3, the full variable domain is DSGVTQTPKHLITATGQRVTLRCSPRSGDLSVYWYQQSLDQGLQFLIQYYNGEERAKGNILERFSAQQFPDLHSELNLSSLELGDSALYFCASSGALMNTEAFFGQGTRLTVV.

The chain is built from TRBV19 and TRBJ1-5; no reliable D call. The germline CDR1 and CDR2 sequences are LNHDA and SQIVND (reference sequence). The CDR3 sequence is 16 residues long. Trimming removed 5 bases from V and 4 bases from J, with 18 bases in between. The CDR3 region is CASSPSGIRDNQPQHF. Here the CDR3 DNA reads TGTGCCAGTAGTCCCTCCGGGATACGGGATAATCAGCCCCAGCATTTT.

CDR3 region: CASSQFQGAEELFF. CDR3 DNA sequence: TGTGCCAGCTCACAGTTTCAGGGGGCCGAGGAGCTGTTTTTT. V usage is TRBV18 and J usage is TRBJ2-2; TRBD1 agrees at 8 bases. This CDR3 has 14 residues. V was clipped by 4 bases and J by 10 bases; unmatched bases: 8. Germline V gives CDR1 KGHSH, CDR2 LQKENI.

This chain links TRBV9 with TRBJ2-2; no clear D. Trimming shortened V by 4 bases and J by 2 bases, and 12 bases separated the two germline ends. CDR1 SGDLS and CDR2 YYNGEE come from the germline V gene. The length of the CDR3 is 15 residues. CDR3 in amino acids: CASSPGDTNTGELFF. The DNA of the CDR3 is TGTGCCAGCAGCCCCGGTGACACAAACACCGGGGAGCTGTTTTTT. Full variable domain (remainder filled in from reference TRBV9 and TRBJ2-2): DSGVTQTPKHLITATGQRVTLRCSPRSGDLSVYWYQQSLDQGLQFLIQYYNGEERAKGNILERFSAQQFPDLHSELNLSSLELGDSALYFCASSPGDTNTGELFFGEGSRLTVL.

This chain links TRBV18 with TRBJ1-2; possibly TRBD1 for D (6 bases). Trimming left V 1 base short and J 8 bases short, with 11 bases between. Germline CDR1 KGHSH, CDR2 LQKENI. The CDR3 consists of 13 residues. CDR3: CASSPQDRPGYTF. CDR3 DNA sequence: TGTGCCAGCTCACCACAAGACAGGCCCGGCTACACCTTC.

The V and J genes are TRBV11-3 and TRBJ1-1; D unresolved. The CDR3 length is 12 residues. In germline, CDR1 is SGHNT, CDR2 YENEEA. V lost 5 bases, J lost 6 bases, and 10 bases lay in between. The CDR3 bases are TGTGCCAGCAGCGACACATGGGCTGAAGCTTTCTTT. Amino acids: CASSDTWAEAFF.

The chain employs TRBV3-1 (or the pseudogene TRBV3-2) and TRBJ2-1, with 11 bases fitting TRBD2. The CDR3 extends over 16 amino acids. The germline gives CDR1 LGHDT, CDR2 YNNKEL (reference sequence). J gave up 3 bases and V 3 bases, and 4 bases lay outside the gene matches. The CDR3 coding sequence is TGTGCCAGCAGCCAGGTAGCGGGAGGGATCTACAATGAGCAGTTCTTC. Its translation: CASSQVAGGIYNEQFF.

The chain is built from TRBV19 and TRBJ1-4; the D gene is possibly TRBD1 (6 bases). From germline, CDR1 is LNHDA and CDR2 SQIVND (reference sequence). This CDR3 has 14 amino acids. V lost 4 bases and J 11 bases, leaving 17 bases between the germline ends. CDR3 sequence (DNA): TGTGCCAGTAGTACCCCTCAGACAGGCAGTAAACTGTTTTTT. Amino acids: CASSTPQTGSKLFF.

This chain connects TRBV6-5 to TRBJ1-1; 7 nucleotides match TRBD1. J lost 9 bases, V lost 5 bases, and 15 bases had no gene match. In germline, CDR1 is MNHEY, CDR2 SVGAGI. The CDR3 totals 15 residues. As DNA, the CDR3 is TGTGCCAGCAGTCCACAACCCGGGACAGAGTTACAAGCTTTCTTT. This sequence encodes CASSPQPGTELQAFF.

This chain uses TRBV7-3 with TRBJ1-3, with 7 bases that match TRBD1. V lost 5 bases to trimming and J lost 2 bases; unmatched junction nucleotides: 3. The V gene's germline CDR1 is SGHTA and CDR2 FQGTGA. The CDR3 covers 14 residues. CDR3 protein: CASSATGPGNTIYF. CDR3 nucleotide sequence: TGTGCCAGCAGCGCGACAGGGCCTGGAAACACCATATATTTT.

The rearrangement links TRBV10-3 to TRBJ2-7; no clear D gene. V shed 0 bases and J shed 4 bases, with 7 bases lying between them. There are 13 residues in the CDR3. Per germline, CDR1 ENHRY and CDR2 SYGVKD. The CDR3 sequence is CAISESSPYEQYF. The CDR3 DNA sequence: TGTGCCATCAGTGAGTCTTCTCCGTACGAGCAGTACTTC.

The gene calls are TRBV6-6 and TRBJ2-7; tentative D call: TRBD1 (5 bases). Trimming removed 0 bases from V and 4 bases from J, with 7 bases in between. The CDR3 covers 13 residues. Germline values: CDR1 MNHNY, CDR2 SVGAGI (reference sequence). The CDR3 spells CASSYSDRYEQYF. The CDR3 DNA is TGTGCCAGCAGTTACTCTGACAGATACGAGCAGTACTTC.

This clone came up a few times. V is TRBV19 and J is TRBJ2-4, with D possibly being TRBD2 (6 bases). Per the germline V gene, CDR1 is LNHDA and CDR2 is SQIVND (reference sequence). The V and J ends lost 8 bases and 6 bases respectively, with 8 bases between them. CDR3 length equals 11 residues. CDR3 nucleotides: TGTGCCAGTGGCGGGACAAACATTCAGTACTTC. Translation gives CASGGTNIQYF.